This passage covers 30 T cell receptor beta chains from one sample sequenced in a study of blood T cell repertoires in COVID-19 (dated by TCRdb to 2018 to 2021). Preparation of the library involved the immunoSEQ multiplex PCR assay. The source is immuneACCESS, and TCRdb retained only in-frame sequences with V and J called. Part of the clones is not carried over; for the studies checked, unresolved V genes explain less than half of this, and the remainder is unexplained. A total of over 200,000 clones appear in this sample, over 80% of them only once. Jointly, the top ten make up 2% to 3% of the sample. The sample consisted of peripheral blood. Source of these receptors: a man aged 25-40 years with COVID-19, enrolled during active disease.

The genes are TRBV14 and TRBJ1-2; the match to TRBD1 covers 7 bases. The CDR3 extends over 16 amino acids. V was pared by 0 bases and J by 2 bases, with 6 bases of the junction left unmatched. CDR1 is SGHDN and CDR2 is FVKESK in the germline V gene. CDR3 protein: CASSQDMTGPNYGYTF. The CDR3 nucleotides read TGTGCCAGCAGCCAAGATATGACAGGGCCGAACTATGGCTACACCTTC.

CDR3 DNA: TGCGCCAGCAGGACGGGGGGGAACACCGGGGAGCTGTTTTTT. As protein: CASRTGGNTGELFF. The chain combines TRBV5-1 with TRBJ2-2, with 7 bases identical to TRBD2. In germline, CDR1 is SGHRS, CDR2 YFSETQ. The J segment lost 1 base and the V segment lost 5 bases, leaving 2 bases of the junction unmatched. The CDR3 length is 14 residues.

This sequence joins TRBV9 and TRBJ2-3; a possible D gene is TRBD2 (5 bases). Germline lookup yields CDR1 SGDLS and CDR2 YYNGEE. The CDR3 is 16 amino acids. V lost 3 bases to trimming and J lost 2 bases, with 16 bases between them. As DNA, the CDR3 is TGTGCCAGCAGCGCCGCACCGGGATGGGACACAGATACGCAGTATTTT. As protein: CASSAAPGWDTDTQYF. Based on the CDR3 plus reference TRBV9 and TRBJ2-3, the full variable domain is DSGVTQTPKHLITATGQRVTLRCSPRSGDLSVYWYQQSLDQGLQFLIQYYNGEERAKGNILERFSAQQFPDLHSELNLSSLELGDSALYFCASSAAPGWDTDTQYFGPGTRLTVL.

The genes are TRBV2 and TRBJ1-2; D possibly corresponds to TRBD1 (6 bases). Trimming took off 6 bases at V and 4 bases at J, with 27 bases between the two ends. CDR3 size: 18 residues. CDR1 is SNHLY, CDR2 FYNNEI, per germline. CDR3: CASSASGQLLSNSYGYTF. The CDR3 DNA sequence: TGTGCCAGCAGCGCCAGCGGACAGCTACTATCGAACTCCTATGGCTACACCTTC. The entire variable domain, with the rest obtained from reference TRBV2 and TRBJ1-2, is as follows: EPEVTQTPSHQVTQMGQEVILRCVPISNHLYFYWYRQILGQKVEFLVSFYNNEISEKSEIFDDQFSVERPDGSNFTLKIRSTKLEDSAMYFCASSASGQLLSNSYGYTFGSGTRLTVV.

This rearrangement joins TRBV28 to TRBJ1-6, with D perhaps TRBD1 (5 bases). V was pared by 8 bases and J by 9 bases, with 11 bases between. This CDR3 region has 12 residues. The germline gives CDR1 MDHEN, CDR2 SYDVKM. The chain's CDR3 is CASGGGGSPLHF. As DNA, the CDR3 is TGTGCCAGCGGCGGGGGGGGTTCACCCCTCCACTTT.

The rearrangement links TRBV2 to TRBJ2-7; 15 nucleotides align to TRBD2. With 6 bases clipped from V and 7 bases from J, the junction kept 7 bases outside the gene matches. Germline V gene data show CDR1 as SNHLY and CDR2 as FYNNEI. This CDR3 spans 15 amino acids. In nucleotides, the CDR3 is TGTGCCAGCAGACTCGGACTAGCGGGAGGGCGGGAGCAGTACTTC. Its translation is CASRLGLAGGREQYF.

The genes are TRBV30 and TRBJ2-7, with D possibly matching TRBD1 (5 bases). V was pared by 5 bases and J by 3 bases, with 8 bases between. The CDR3 sequence is 11 residues long. CDR1 is GTSNPN and CDR2 is SVGIG in the germline V gene (reference sequence). CDR3 sequence (DNA): TGTGCCTGGTCAGGGAACTACGAGCAGTACTTC. This gives the protein CAWSGNYEQYF.

V is TRBV4-1 and J is TRBJ2-2; possibly TRBD2 for D (6 bases). The CDR3 is made up of 18 amino acids. Germline-derived CDR1 and CDR2 are MGHRA and YSYEKL. The ends were cut back, 0 bases at V and 5 bases at J, with 19 bases in the middle. CDR3 loop: CASSQERVSGVWTGELFF. In nucleotides, the CDR3 is TGCGCCAGCAGCCAAGAGAGGGTGTCGGGGGTTTGGACCGGGGAGCTGTTTTTT.

This clone is a singleton in its sample. The chain links TRBV28 to TRBJ2-2; TRBD2 aligns across 8 bases. The V segment lost 10 bases and the J segment 1 base; nucleotides outside the gene matches: 8. This CDR3 comprises 15 residues. Germline lookup yields CDR1 MDHEN and CDR2 SYDVKM. DNA for the CDR3: TGTGCCACCCTCGGGAGGGACAAGAACACCGGGGAGCTGTTTTTT. Translating it yields CATLGRDKNTGELFF.

The V and J genes are TRBV5-8 and TRBJ1-1, with 9 bases that match TRBD1. Germline CDR1 reads SGHTS; CDR2 reads YDEGEE. This CDR3 contains 17 residues. The V segment lost 2 bases and the J segment 1 base; nucleotides outside the gene matches: 9. The CDR3 nucleotides are TGTGCCAGCAGCTTAAGGACAGGGGACCTTACGAACACTGAAGCTTTCTTT. Its protein product is CASSLRTGDLTNTEAFF.

The chain recombines TRBV10-3 with TRBJ2-7, with D tentatively TRBD1 (6 bases). This CDR3 region has 13 residues. V was pared by 6 bases and J by 0 bases, with 9 bases between. Per germline, CDR1 ENHRY and CDR2 SYGVKD. This CDR3 reads CAIRDSYSYEQYF. CDR3 DNA: TGTGCCATCAGGGACAGTTACTCCTACGAGCAGTACTTC.

This chain connects TRBV5-4 to TRBJ2-7, with TRBD2 matching over 8 bases. CDR1 and CDR2 from the germline V gene are SGHNT and YYREEE (reference sequence). The CDR3 totals 14 residues. V gave up 4 bases and J gave up 0 bases; unmatched junction bases: 3. Here the CDR3 reads CASSTGTSSYEQYF. The DNA for the CDR3 is TGTGCCAGCAGCACCGGGACTAGCTCCTACGAGCAGTACTTC. Full variable domain (missing parts from reference TRBV5-4 and TRBJ2-7): ETGVTQSPTHLIKTRGQQVTLRCSSQSGHNTVSWYQQALGQGPQFIFQYYREEENGRGNFPPRFSGLQFPNYSSELNVNALELDDSALYLCASSTGTSSYEQYFGPGTRLTVT.

This rearrangement joins TRBV28 to TRBJ1-3; D ambiguous. Germline V lookup: CDR1 MDHEN, CDR2 SYDVKM. This CDR3 has 16 amino acids. Trimming left V 2 bases short and J 1 base short, with 12 bases between. In DNA form, the CDR3 reads TGTGCCAGCAGTTTAGGGGAGGGCCTATCTGGAAACACCATATATTTT. It translates to CASSLGEGLSGNTIYF.

The chain employs TRBV7-9 and TRBJ2-7, with 7 nucleotides matching TRBD1. The trim removed 3 bases at V and 5 bases at J, leaving 7 bases unmatched. The CDR3 extends over 14 amino acids. Germline CDR1 and CDR2: SEHNR and FQNEAQ (reference sequence). For the CDR3, the DNA is TGTGCCAGCAGCTTCGACGGGACAGTGGACGAGCAGTACTTC. Its translation: CASSFDGTVDEQYF. Filled out from reference TRBV7-9 and TRBJ2-7, the complete variable domain reads DTGVSQNPRHKITKRGQNVTFRCDPISEHNRLYWYRQTLGQGPEFLTYFQNEAQLEKSRLLSDRFSAERPKGSFSTLEIQRTEQGDSAMYLCASSFDGTVDEQYFGPGTRLTVT.

This clone was seen just once. The chain recombines TRBV19 with TRBJ1-2, with 8 bases identical to TRBD1. The germline gives CDR1 LNHDA, CDR2 SQIVND (reference sequence). This CDR3 has 15 residues. Germline trimming cut 3 bases from V and 4 bases from J; bases unmatched to any gene: 7. CDR3 in amino acids: CASSISGGGGYGYTF. The CDR3 nucleotides are TGTGCCAGTAGTATCTCAGGGGGCGGAGGCTATGGCTACACCTTC.

The CDR3 coding sequence is TGTGCCAGCTCACCGCACAGGTATCTTAGTGAAAAACTGTTTTTT. Translated: CASSPHRYLSEKLFF. The chain is built from TRBV18 and TRBJ1-4, with a possible D match to TRBD1 (5 bases). Germline V lookup: CDR1 KGHSH, CDR2 LQKENI. The V end lost 3 bases, the J end lost 7 bases, and 15 bases lay between the germline ends. This CDR3 comprises 15 residues.

The chain employs TRBV18 and TRBJ2-7; no clear D gene. Deletions cut 6 bases from V and 1 base from J, with 13 bases between. Germline CDR1 and CDR2: KGHSH and LQKENI. This CDR3 is built from 14 residues. Here the CDR3 reads CASSITTVSYEQYF. The DNA of the CDR3 is TGTGCCAGCTCCATTACTACGGTATCCTACGAGCAGTACTTC.

The V gene is TRBV28, the J gene TRBJ2-7; 11 bases fit TRBD1. V gave up 5 bases and J gave up 4 bases; unmatched junction bases: 10. There are 16 residues in the CDR3. Germline V CDR1 and CDR2: MDHEN, SYDVKM. The CDR3 region is CASSPRPGQGVYEQYF. The CDR3 coding sequence is TGTGCCAGCAGTCCCCGCCCGGGACAGGGGGTGTACGAGCAGTACTTC.

The chain uses TRBV9 and TRBJ2-7; 10 nucleotides line up with TRBD2. V trimming: 0 bases; J trimming: 1 base; junction bases outside the gene matches: 4. The CDR3 is made up of 16 amino acids. Germline V gives CDR1 SGDLS, CDR2 YYNGEE. CDR3 coding DNA: TGTGCCAGCAGCGTAGTAGGGACTAGCGCATCCTACGAGCAGTACTTC. The encoded protein is CASSVVGTSASYEQYF.

The chain has TRBV5-5 and TRBJ2-2, with 11 nucleotides matching TRBD1. The germline V gene has CDR1 SGHKS and CDR2 YYEKEE (reference sequence). The CDR3 runs to 15 residues. V trimming: 4 bases; J trimming: 3 bases; junction bases outside the gene matches: 2. The CDR3 nucleotides are TGTGCCAGCAGCCCGGGACAGGGGGACACCGGGGAGCTGTTTTTT. Residues: CASSPGQGDTGELFF.

The rearrangement joins TRBV11-2 to TRBJ2-3, with TRBD2 as a possible D gene (6 bases). The germline V gene encodes CDR1 SGHAT and CDR2 FQNNGV. There are 12 residues in the CDR3. V lost 5 bases and J lost 8, with 11 bases in between. The CDR3 DNA reads TGTGCCAGCAGCCTCCTGGGAGGTACGCAGTATTTT. Protein sequence: CASSLLGGTQYF.

V is TRBV2 and J is TRBJ1-5, with D perhaps matching TRBD1 (5 bases). CDR3 size: 15 residues. V was clipped by 1 base and J by 1 base, with 8 bases between them. Germline V gives CDR1 SNHLY, CDR2 FYNNEI. CDR3 in amino acids: CASSEEQASNQPQHF. The CDR3, as DNA: TGTGCCAGCAGTGAAGAACAGGCGAGCAATCAGCCCCAGCATTTT.

The V and J genes are TRBV28 and TRBJ2-7; 8 bases map to TRBD2. The germline CDR1 and CDR2 sequences are MDHEN and SYDVKM. After removal of 4 bases from V and 4 bases from J, the junction contained 15 bases not matched to a gene. CDR3 length: 17 amino acids. CDR3 in amino acids: CASSSLAGTSDRYEQYF. CDR3 in DNA: TGTGCCAGCAGTTCTCTCGCCGGGACTAGTGATCGGTACGAGCAGTACTTC.

This clone was seen only a few times. The chain is built from TRBV4-1 and TRBJ1-2, with 10 bases lining up with TRBD1. There are 13 residues in the CDR3. Germline assignment: CDR1 MGHRA and CDR2 YSYEKL. Losses at the gene ends were 4 bases for V and 6 bases for J; bases not matched to a gene: 2. CDR3: CASSLGTGDGYTF. CDR3 bases: TGCGCCAGCAGCCTCGGGACAGGGGATGGCTACACCTTC.

CDR3 loop: CASSQYNEQFF. CDR3 nucleotides: TGTGCCAGCAGTCAATACAATGAGCAGTTCTTC. The V gene is TRBV2, the J gene TRBJ2-1, with no clear D. V was pared by 5 bases and J by 4 bases, with 3 bases between. In germline, CDR1 is SNHLY, CDR2 FYNNEI. The CDR3 loop spans 11 amino acids.

The rearrangement uses TRBV12-3 or TRBV12-4 and TRBJ1-5; D ambiguous. Trimming cost V 0 bases and J 10 bases, with 10 bases left between them. The CDR3 is 13 amino acids. The chain's CDR3 is CASSLAGTVPQHF. The CDR3 DNA follows: TGTGCCAGCAGTTTAGCGGGTACAGTTCCCCAGCATTTT.

J is TRBJ1-2 and V is TRBV6-6, with TRBD1 matching over 8 bases. J lost 6 bases, V lost 5 bases, and 14 bases had no gene match. The CDR3 totals 16 residues. Germline V gene sequence: CDR1 MNHNY, CDR2 SVGAGI (reference sequence). Written as DNA, the CDR3 is TGTGCCAGCAGTGCCGAGTTCGGCAGGGGGCGAAATGGCTACACCTTC. It translates to CASSAEFGRGRNGYTF.

The rearrangement joins TRBV2 to TRBJ1-4; the D gene is possibly TRBD1 (6 bases). The CDR3 is made up of 14 amino acids. V lost 5 bases and J lost 6, with 13 bases in between. Germline assignment: CDR1 SNHLY and CDR2 FYNNEI. CDR3: CASSSQGIYEKLFF. DNA of the CDR3: TGTGCCAGCAGTTCGCAGGGGATATATGAAAAACTGTTTTTT.

The chain joins TRBV28 to TRBJ2-3; 12 nucleotides align to TRBD2. With V trimmed by 5 bases and J by 3 bases, 15 bases remained unmatched. The CDR3 has 19 residues. Germline V lookup: CDR1 MDHEN, CDR2 SYDVKM. The CDR3 region is CASSSPWTSGIIYTDTQYF. In DNA form, the CDR3 reads TGTGCCAGCAGTAGTCCGTGGACTAGCGGGATAATTTATACAGATACGCAGTATTTT.

This clone was counted a few times. CDR3 in amino acids: CASSSGNTMEQYF. The CDR3 DNA follows: TGTGCCAGTAGCTCCGGGAACACCATGGAGCAGTACTTC. V gene TRBV19 combines with J gene TRBJ2-7; a possible D gene is TRBD2 (5 bases). The CDR3 extends over 13 amino acids. Germline loops: CDR1 LNHDA, CDR2 SQIVND (reference sequence). Trimming left V 6 bases short and J 7 bases short, with 16 bases between.